Below, 20 T cell receptor beta chains from the same sample are listed, as sequenced in a study of blood T cell repertoires in COVID-19. The protocol was immunoSEQ multiplex PCR, while the TCRdb copy is restricted to in-frame clones and leaves out a portion. The table has 200,000 to 300,000 clones, about 85% seen once. The sequencing input was peripheral blood. These receptors originate from a man in his sixties with acute or convalescent COVID-19.

The genes are TRBV5-1 and TRBJ2-1, with 9 positions matching TRBD2. The germline CDR1 and CDR2 sequences are SGHRS and YFSETQ. The CDR3 runs to 14 residues. J was trimmed by 5 bases and V by 3 bases; bases with no gene match: 3. The CDR3 DNA reads as TGCGCCAGCAGCTCCGGGACTAGCAACAATGAGCAGTTCTTC. Its protein product is CASSSGTSNNEQFF.

The V and J genes are TRBV7-6 and TRBJ2-6, with TRBD1 as a possible D gene (5 bases). Germline CDR1 reads SGHVS; CDR2 reads FNYEAQ. The length of the CDR3 is 16 residues. Trimming took off 3 bases at V and 3 bases at J, with 12 bases between the two ends. For the CDR3, the DNA is TGTGCCAGCAGCTTCCGAAGGGGTGGTGGGGCCAACGTCCTGACTTTC. Translated, it gives CASSFRRGGGANVLTF.

The chain employs TRBV6-5 and TRBJ2-5; 8 nucleotides agree with TRBD1. The V gene end was trimmed by 8 bases and the J gene end by 2 bases; junction bases not matched to a gene: 10. Germline CDR1 MNHEY, CDR2 SVGAGI. This CDR3 is 15 amino acids long. This CDR3 is CASSKGQGGQETQYF. The CDR3 DNA sequence: TGTGCCAGCTCAAAAGGACAGGGCGGTCAAGAGACCCAGTACTTC.

The chain employs TRBV5-1 and TRBJ2-7, with D possibly TRBD1 on 7 matching bases. This CDR3 comprises 15 residues. Trimming stripped 0 bases from V and 7 bases from J, with 17 bases between. Germline V CDR1 and CDR2: SGHRS, YFSETQ. CDR3 DNA: TGCGCCAGCAGCTTGGCCTGGCCTTCAGGGGGGGAGCAGTACTTC. Translating it yields CASSLAWPSGGEQYF.

V and J are TRBV28 and TRBJ2-7; 8 nucleotides agree with TRBD1. Per the germline V gene, CDR1 is MDHEN and CDR2 is SYDVKM. The CDR3 is 11 amino acids. J lost 7 bases, V lost 6 bases, and 2 bases had no gene match. In nucleotides, the CDR3 is TGTGCCAGCAGGGACAGGGAAGAGCAGTACTTC. It codes for CASRDREEQYF.

V usage is TRBV27 and J usage is TRBJ1-1; 7 bases agree with TRBD1. The CDR3 sequence is 15 residues long. CDR1 and CDR2 (germline): MNHEY, SMNVEV (reference sequence). With V trimmed by 2 bases and J by 7 bases, 10 bases remained unmatched. In DNA form, the CDR3 reads TGTGCCAGCAGTTTACAACCCCCTGACAGGGATGAAGCTTTCTTT. Protein: CASSLQPPDRDEAFF.

This clone was recorded once. J is TRBJ2-7 and V is TRBV27, with D perhaps TRBD1 (5 bases). CDR3 size: 13 residues. CDR1 is MNHEY and CDR2 is SMNVEV in the germline V gene (reference sequence). V was clipped by 2 bases and J by 2 bases, with 7 bases between them. In DNA form, the CDR3 reads TGTGCCAGCAGTTTAGCCAGGGCCTACGAGCAGTACTTC. Residues: CASSLARAYEQYF.

The CDR3 sequence: CAISESATSSASYEQYF. Written as DNA, the CDR3 is TGTGCCATCAGTGAGTCGGCAACTAGTAGTGCCTCCTACGAGCAGTACTTC. J is TRBJ2-7 and V is TRBV10-3; D perhaps matches TRBD2 (5 bases). The CDR3 runs 17 residues. Germline V gene lookup returns CDR1 ENHRY and CDR2 SYGVKD. The germline V and J ends were trimmed by 0 bases and 0 bases, with 15 bases remaining between them.

The chain combines TRBV4-1 with TRBJ1-1; D is undetermined. The CDR3 is made up of 16 amino acids. CDR1 is MGHRA and CDR2 is YSYEKL in the germline V gene. Trimming left V 4 bases short and J 3 bases short, with 18 bases between. The CDR3 nucleotides are TGCGCCAGCAGCCCTAGCCCGGCAGGCTCCGACACTGAAGCTTTCTTT. Encoded protein: CASSPSPAGSDTEAFF.

This clone was seen more than once but under ten times. This rearrangement joins TRBV18 to TRBJ2-2; D gene unclear. Germline V gene data show CDR1 as KGHSH and CDR2 as LQKENI. The CDR3 has 14 residues. Trimming cost V 3 bases and J 3 bases, with 8 bases left between them. The CDR3 loop reads CASSPVGDTGELFF. The CDR3 DNA reads TGTGCCAGCTCACCGGTAGGAGACACCGGGGAGCTGTTTTTT.

The chain recombines TRBV28 with TRBJ1-1, with D hard to call. Germline V lookup: CDR1 MDHEN, CDR2 SYDVKM. The CDR3 extends over 13 amino acids. V lost 5 bases to trimming and J lost 2 bases, with 9 bases between them. The DNA of the CDR3 is TGTGCCAGCAGTCTAAACCGAAACACTGAAGCTTTCTTT. Translation gives CASSLNRNTEAFF.

V and J are TRBV10-3 and TRBJ2-7; the match to TRBD2 covers 8 bases. The CDR3 sequence is 14 residues long. Trimming cost V 4 bases and J 5 bases; bases outside gene matches: 7. Germline CDR1 ENHRY, CDR2 SYGVKD. For the CDR3, the DNA is TGTGCCATCAGTGTACAGCGGGAGTCCCACGAGCAGTACTTC. This translates into CAISVQRESHEQYF.

V is TRBV6-6 and J is TRBJ1-5; D is undetermined. The germline V and J ends were trimmed by 2 bases and 3 bases, with 11 bases remaining between them. The CDR3 is made up of 15 amino acids. Germline CDR1 reads MNHNY; CDR2 reads SVGAGI (reference sequence). The CDR3 DNA follows: TGTGCCAGCAGTTACGGGTCGGACTACAATCAGCCCCAGCATTTT. This codes for CASSYGSDYNQPQHF.

V and J are TRBV11-2 and TRBJ1-1, with a possible D match to TRBD1 (5 bases). Trimming removed 0 bases at V and 10 bases at J, with 12 bases between. The germline V gene has CDR1 SGHAT and CDR2 FQNNGV. This CDR3 is 13 amino acids long. For the CDR3, the DNA is TGTGCCAGCAGCTTAGATGGGCAGGGAGGAGCTTTCTTT. Its protein product is CASSLDGQGGAFF.

The chain has TRBV10-1 and TRBJ2-1, with 11 bases fitting TRBD1. The CDR3 is 15 residues long. Germline loops: CDR1 WNHNN, CDR2 SYGVQD (reference sequence). Losses at the gene ends were 6 bases for V and 5 bases for J; bases not matched to a gene: 6. The DNA of the CDR3 is TGCGCCAGCAGCCAAGGGACAGGGGGGAACAATGAGCAGTTCTTC. This encodes CASSQGTGGNNEQFF.

A single count supports this clone. The chain carries TRBV7-3 and TRBJ2-2; 7 bases agree with TRBD1. This CDR3 spans 13 amino acids. Trimming cost V 5 bases and J 6 bases; bases outside gene matches: 3. The germline gives CDR1 SGHTA, CDR2 FQGTGA. The CDR3 coding sequence is TGTGCCAGCAGCCCAGGGGGATCCGGGGAGCTGTTTTTT. Translation: CASSPGGSGELFF.

This chain connects TRBV19 to TRBJ2-5, with 7 nucleotides matching TRBD2. CDR1 and CDR2 from the germline V gene are LNHDA and SQIVND (reference sequence). The length of the CDR3 is 16 residues. The ends lost 1 base at V and 4 bases at J; junction bases unmatched: 9. DNA of the CDR3: TGTGCCAGTAGTATAGGTGGTCGGACTAGTCGAGAGACCCAGTACTTC. This gives the protein CASSIGGRTSRETQYF.

The rearrangement links TRBV5-5 to TRBJ1-6; 9 bases agree with TRBD1. The CDR3 runs to 17 residues. The ends lost 2 bases at V and 7 bases at J; junction bases unmatched: 10. Germline assignment: CDR1 SGHKS and CDR2 YYEKEE (reference sequence). The CDR3 reads CASSLSDRGGVNSPLHF. In nucleotides, the CDR3 is TGTGCCAGCAGCTTAAGCGACAGGGGGGGTGTCAATTCACCCCTCCACTTT.

The chain employs TRBV27 and TRBJ2-1, with a tentative D call TRBD1 (5 bases). The V gene lost 7 bases and the J gene lost 9 bases, with 13 bases spanning the gap. Per germline, CDR1 MNHEY and CDR2 SMNVEV (reference sequence). The CDR3 covers 12 residues. This CDR3 is CASIGRGGEQFF. The CDR3 DNA follows: TGTGCCAGCATAGGAAGGGGCGGTGAGCAGTTCTTC.

The chain combines TRBV4-1 with TRBJ1-5; a weak D match, TRBD1 (5 bases). Germline CDR1 is MGHRA and CDR2 is YSYEKL. Trimming cost V 1 base and J 7 bases, with 11 bases left between them. This CDR3 spans 14 amino acids. The CDR3 is CASSQVRVRQPQHF. CDR3 nucleotides: TGCGCCAGCAGCCAAGTCAGGGTTCGGCAGCCCCAGCATTTT.